Below, 10 T cell receptor beta chains from the same sample are listed, as sequenced in a study of molecular identifiers for immune sequencing clone quantification. TCRdb re-called the PCR reads with MiXCR, one entry per CDR3 protein. The profile covers 30,000 to 40,000 distinct CDR3 sequences, with approximately 19% appearing a single time and roughly 1% taken by the ten largest. Sequenced: naive CD8+ T cells from blood, with Jurkat cell RNA spiked in. Subset in this sample: FACS-sorted CD8+CD4-CCR7+CD45RA+ naive T cells. These TCRs come from a human donor in good health. Some libraries in this study had Jurkat cell RNA spiked in.

This clonotype was counted ten times or more. This chain links TRBV27 with TRBJ2-7; D gene unclear. Germline V gene sequence: CDR1 MNHEY, CDR2 SMNVEV (reference sequence). The CDR3 has 11 amino acids. V lost 4 bases and J lost 7, with 8 bases in between. The CDR3 spells CASSSSTEQYF. The CDR3 DNA reads TGTGCCAGCAGTTCCTCAACAGAGCAGTACTTC.

Turning to this clonotype: Possible read error: a much larger clone is one base away. The chain recombines TRBV6-2 or TRBV6-3 with TRBJ2-5; D not certain. Germline assignment: CDR1 MNHEY and CDR2 SVGEGT. The CDR3 sequence is 14 residues long. In DNA form, the CDR3 reads TGTGCCAGCGGTTACTATGCGTGGCAAGAGACCCAGTACTTC. This sequence encodes CASGYYAWQETQYF.

This clonotype was seen ten or more times. The CDR3 DNA sequence: TGTGCCAGCAAGGGGGCGCTTAGTGAAAAACTGTTTTTT. It encodes CASKGALSEKLFF. The chain links TRBV27 to TRBJ1-4, with 7 bases matching TRBD1. V dropped 7 bases and J dropped 7; count of bases not matched to a gene: 6. The germline CDR1 and CDR2 sequences are MNHEY and SMNVEV (reference sequence). The CDR3 length is 13 residues.

This clonotype was detected many times. The rearrangement uses TRBV7-6 and TRBJ2-2; 15 positions agree with TRBD2. The CDR3 length is 16 residues. V shed 7 bases and J 6 bases; nucleotides not matched to a gene: 6. The germline gives CDR1 SGHVS, CDR2 FNYEAQ. This CDR3 reads CASNHGLAGGPGELFF. CDR3 in DNA: TGTGCCAGCAACCACGGACTAGCGGGAGGGCCCGGGGAGCTGTTTTTT.

This clonotype was recorded many times. The chain has TRBV20-1 and TRBJ1-5; D is unclear. The length of the CDR3 is 14 residues. The V end was cut by 1 base, the J end by 2 bases, with 9 bases between. Looked up from germline, CDR1 is DFQATT and CDR2 is SNEGSKA (reference sequence). This chain's CDR3 is CSARGTWGNQPQHF. The CDR3 nucleotides read TGCAGTGCTAGAGGGACCTGGGGCAATCAGCCCCAGCATTTT.

This clonotype is medium-sized within its sample. The chain joins TRBV4-3 to TRBJ1-1; no definite D call. The CDR3 covers 14 residues. CDR1 LGHNA and CDR2 YSLEER come from the germline V gene. The V and J ends lost 0 bases and 4 bases respectively, with 9 bases between them. The CDR3 bases are TGCGCCAGCAGCCAAGATCGGGGTAGCACTGAAGCTTTCTTT. Amino acids: CASSQDRGSTEAFF.

This clonotype was counted at least ten times. The chain has TRBV5-1 and TRBJ2-5, with D tentatively TRBD1 (5 bases). CDR1 SGHRS and CDR2 YFSETQ come from the germline V gene. Trimming removed 4 bases at V and 6 bases at J, with 13 bases between. The CDR3 covers 13 residues. The CDR3: CASSTDSSQTQYF. CDR3 nucleotide sequence: TGCGCCAGCAGCACCGACAGTTCACAGACCCAGTACTTC.

Of note for this clonotype: A junction boundary mismatches the germline segment, possibly from a read error. This sequence joins TRBV4-2 and TRBJ2-1; possibly TRBD1 for D (5 bases). Germline-derived CDR1 and CDR2 are LGHNA and YNFKEQ. The CDR3 sequence is 13 residues long. The CDR3 loop is CASSLRTDNERFF. CDR3 sequence (DNA): TGTGCCAGCAGCCTGCGGACGGACAATGAGCGGTTCTTC.

The gene calls are TRBV6-2 or TRBV6-3 and TRBJ2-3; TRBD1 might be the D (6 bases). Germline CDR1 reads MNHEY; CDR2 reads SVGEGT. This CDR3 has 17 residues. Trimming removed 5 bases from V and 6 bases from J, with 24 bases in between. The CDR3 region is CASSKSRDILIWDTQYF. The CDR3 nucleotides are TGTGCCAGCAGTAAGAGCCGGGACATCCTTATTTGGGATACGCAGTATTTT.

The CDR3 coding sequence is TGCGCCAGCAGCCATCTAGCGGGGCCCAATGAGCAGTTCTTC. This sequence encodes CASSHLAGPNEQFF. The chain links TRBV4-1 to TRBJ2-1; 9 bases align to TRBD2. There are 14 residues in the CDR3. With 3 bases clipped from V and 6 bases from J, the junction kept 3 bases outside the gene matches. The germline V gene encodes CDR1 MGHRA and CDR2 YSYEKL.